This TCR beta chain was identified during a study of shared clonotypes between healthy human individuals. V lost 6 bases and J 6 bases, leaving 18 bases between the germline ends. Germline CDR1 is MNHEY and CDR2 is SVGAGI. The length of the CDR3 is 15 residues. Deep level was the assay's run setting. Investigators spread the genomic DNA of each subset evenly over several immunoSEQ plates. The method was immunoSEQ multiplex PCR; TCRdb's version includes in-frame clones alone and lacks a portion of them. Of approximately 1.9 million clones in the sample, just under 95% were seen once. As for this clone: Its antigen remains unidentified.

CD45RO-negative cells were positively selected for CCR7, leaving out terminally differentiated effector memory CD45RA+ cells. Study outcomes and limitations: Rarefaction demonstrated incomplete sorted-subset sequencing despite large depth.

The sequence derives from a man aged 18 to 30 in good health. Some clones in this sample may be carry-over from other donors' samples. The material sequenced was naive CD8+ T cells from PBMCs. The rearrangement links TRBV6-5 to TRBJ2-1, with D perhaps TRBD2 (6 bases). CDR3 region: CASSRRRAGANEQFF. CDR3 DNA: TGTGCCAGCAGCCGGAGGAGGGCCGGGGCCAATGAGCAGTTCTTC.